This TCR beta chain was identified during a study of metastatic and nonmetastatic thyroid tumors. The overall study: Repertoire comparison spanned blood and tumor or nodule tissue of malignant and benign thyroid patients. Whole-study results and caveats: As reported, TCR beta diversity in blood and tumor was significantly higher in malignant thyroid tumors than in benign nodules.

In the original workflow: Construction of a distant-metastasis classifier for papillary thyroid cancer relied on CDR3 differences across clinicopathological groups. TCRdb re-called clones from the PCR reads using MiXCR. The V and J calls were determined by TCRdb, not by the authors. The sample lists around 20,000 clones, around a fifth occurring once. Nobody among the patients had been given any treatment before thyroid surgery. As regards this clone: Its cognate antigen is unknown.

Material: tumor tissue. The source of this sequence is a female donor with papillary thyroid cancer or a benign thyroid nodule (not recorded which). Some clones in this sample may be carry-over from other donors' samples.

The CDR3 DNA reads as TGCGCCAGCAGTGAGGCGGGAGGAATTCTGAGAGATACGCAGTATTTT. It encodes CASSEAGGILRDTQYF. The chain uses TRBV10-2 and TRBJ2-3, with 8 nucleotides matching TRBD2. Germline CDR1 WSHSY, CDR2 SAAADI. CDR3 size: 16 residues. J was trimmed by 5 bases and V by 2 bases; bases with no gene match: 9.